A selection of T cell receptor beta chains follows, all from one sample in a study of beta chain features in type 1 diabetes. This table comes from immunoSEQ multiplex PCR, and its TCRdb copy is limited to in-frame clones, with some not included. This table has hundreds of thousands of clones, approximately 12% appearing once. Sequencing used naive CD4+ T cells from blood. These receptors originate from a man younger than 35 in good health. Each CDR3 is given without its conserved first and last residue. Clone sizes are given selectively: once, few, many, or a class where the clone is expanded.

>14|TRBV7-2|NA
ASSLVPGQLNTEAF
>14|TRBV5-1|NA
ASSLVRTGGFVEQF
>9|TRBV11-1|few
ASSLRTEAF
>13|TRBV5-4|NA
ASSSGQRSYNEQF
>13|TRBV6-4|few
ASLPRDRLPYEQY
>11|TRBV21-1|NA
ASSKERSYEQY
>16|TRBV4-1|NA
ASSLRGVAGRLNEKLF
>13|TRBV4-3|few
ASSLETETFYGYT
>14|TRBV7-2|few
ASSLRTSGVSDEQY
>13|TRBV5-1|NA
ASSSGQGAADTQY
>10|TRBV6-5|few
ASMTGYNEQF
>13|TRBV7-9|NA
ASSVTGGMNTEAF
>18|TRBV30|few
AWSPYRGLAGTSRYNEQF
>16|TRBV5-6|NA
ASTLRSGLLGYQETQY
>14|TRBV18|few
ASSTGQALSNQPQH
>12|TRBV4-3|few
ASSQDRGYYEQY
>14|TRBV2|few
ASSEADRGPSYGYT
>13|TRBV28|NA
ASTLIPGLNTEAF
>14|TRBV18|few
ASSPRGRTGAHEQF
>11|TRBV7-9|few
ASSFISEGEQF